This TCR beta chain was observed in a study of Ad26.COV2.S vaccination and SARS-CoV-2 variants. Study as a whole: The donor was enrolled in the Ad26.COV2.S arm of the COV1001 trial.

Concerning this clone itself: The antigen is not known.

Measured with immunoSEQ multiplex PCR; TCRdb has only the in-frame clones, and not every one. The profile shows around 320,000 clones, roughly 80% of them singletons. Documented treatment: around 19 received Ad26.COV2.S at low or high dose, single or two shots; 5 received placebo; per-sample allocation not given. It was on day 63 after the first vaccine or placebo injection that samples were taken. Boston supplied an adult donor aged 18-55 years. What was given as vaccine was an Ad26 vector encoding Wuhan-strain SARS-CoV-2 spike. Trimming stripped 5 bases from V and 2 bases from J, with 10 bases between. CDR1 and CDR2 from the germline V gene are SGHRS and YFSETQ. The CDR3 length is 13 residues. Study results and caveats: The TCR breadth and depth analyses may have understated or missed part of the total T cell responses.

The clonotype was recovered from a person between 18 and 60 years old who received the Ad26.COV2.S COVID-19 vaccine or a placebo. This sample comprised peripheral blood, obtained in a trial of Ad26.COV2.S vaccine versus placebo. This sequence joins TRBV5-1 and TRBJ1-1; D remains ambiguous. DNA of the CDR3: TGCGCCAGCAGTCGAAGGTCCAACACTGAAGCTTTCTTT. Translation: CASSRRSNTEAFF.